This T cell receptor beta chain was sequenced for a study of T-cell reconstitution after alpha-beta-depleted transplantation in children. Study results and limitations: After transplant, high TCRbeta diversity at day 60 in some patients arose from surviving recipient T cells and thymic progenitors. T cells produced anew were the main source of T-cell counts and diversity one year after transplant.

On this clonotype: Its antigen is still unknown.

V was pared by 5 bases and J by 6 bases, with 11 bases between. This CDR3 contains 13 residues. CDR1 MRHNA and CDR2 SNTAGT come from the germline V gene. Unique molecular identifiers were incorporated when the TCRbeta library was constructed. TCRdb processed the PCR reads anew with MiXCR; each CDR3 protein has one entry. The table records 500,000 to 750,000 distinct CDR3 sequences, 25% to 30% of them present only once. V gene TRBV6-4 combines with J gene TRBJ1-5, with TRBD1 as a possible D gene (5 bases). This TCR was sampled from a boy less than two years old with Wiskott-Aldrich syndrome, due to receive a stem cell transplant. The material was PBMCs, obtained before TCRalphabeta/CD19-depleted stem cell transplant. CDR3: CASSKQEGQPQHF. The DNA of the CDR3 is TGTGCCAGCAGTAAACAGGAGGGTCAGCCCCAGCATTTT.